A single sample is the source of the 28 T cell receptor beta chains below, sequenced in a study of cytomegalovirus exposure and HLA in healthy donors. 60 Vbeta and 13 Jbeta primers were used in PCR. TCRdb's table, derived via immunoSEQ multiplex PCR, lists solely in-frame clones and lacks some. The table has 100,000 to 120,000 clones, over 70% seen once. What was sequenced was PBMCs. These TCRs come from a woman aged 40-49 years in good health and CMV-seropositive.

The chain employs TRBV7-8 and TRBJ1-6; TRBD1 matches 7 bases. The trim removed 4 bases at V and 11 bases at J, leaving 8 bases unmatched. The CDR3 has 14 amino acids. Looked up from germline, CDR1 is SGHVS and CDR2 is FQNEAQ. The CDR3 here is CASSSDRVFPPLHF. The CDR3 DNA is TGTGCCAGCAGCTCAGACAGGGTTTTTCCACCCCTCCACTTT.

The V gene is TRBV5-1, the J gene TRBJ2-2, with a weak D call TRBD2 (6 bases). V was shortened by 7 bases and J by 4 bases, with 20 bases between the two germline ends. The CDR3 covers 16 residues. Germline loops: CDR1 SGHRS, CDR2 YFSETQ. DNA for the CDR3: TGCGCCAGCCGCCGGGCCCTAGTCGGGGGCACCGGGGAGCTGTTTTTT. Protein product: CASRRALVGGTGELFF. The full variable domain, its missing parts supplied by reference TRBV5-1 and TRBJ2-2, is KAGVTQTPRYLIKTRGQQVTLSCSPISGHRSVSWYQQTPGQGLQFLFEYFSETQRNKGNFPGRFSGRQFSNSRSEMNVSTLELGDSALYLCASRRALVGGTGELFFGEGSRLTVL.

The CDR3 here is CASRVAGVSGELFF. The DNA of the CDR3 is TGTGCCAGCAGGGTTGCGGGAGTGTCCGGGGAGCTGTTTTTT. The genes are TRBV7-9 and TRBJ2-2; 7 nucleotides match TRBD2. This CDR3 is built from 14 residues. The V segment lost 6 bases and the J segment 6 bases; nucleotides outside the gene matches: 7. CDR1 is SEHNR, CDR2 FQNEAQ, per germline (reference sequence).

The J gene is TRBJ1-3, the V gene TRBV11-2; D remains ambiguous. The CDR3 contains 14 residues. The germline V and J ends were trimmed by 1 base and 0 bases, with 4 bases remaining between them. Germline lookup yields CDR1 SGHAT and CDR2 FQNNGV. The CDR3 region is CASSLVRSGNTIYF. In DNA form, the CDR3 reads TGTGCCAGCAGCTTAGTCCGCTCTGGAAACACCATATATTTT.

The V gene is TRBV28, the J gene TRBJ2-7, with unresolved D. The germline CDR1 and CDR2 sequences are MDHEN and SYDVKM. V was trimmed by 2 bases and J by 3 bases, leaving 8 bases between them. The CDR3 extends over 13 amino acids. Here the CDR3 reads CASSLRSYYEQYF. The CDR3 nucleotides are TGTGCCAGCAGTTTACGATCCTACTACGAGCAGTACTTC.

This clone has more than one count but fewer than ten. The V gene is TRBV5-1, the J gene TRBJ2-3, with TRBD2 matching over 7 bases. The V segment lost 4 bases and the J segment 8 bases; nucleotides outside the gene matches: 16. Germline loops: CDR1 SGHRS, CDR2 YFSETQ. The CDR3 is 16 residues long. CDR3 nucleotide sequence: TGCGCCAGCAGCCCCCTTTCGAGGGAGGGGCTTTCTACGCAGTATTTT. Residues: CASSPLSREGLSTQYF.

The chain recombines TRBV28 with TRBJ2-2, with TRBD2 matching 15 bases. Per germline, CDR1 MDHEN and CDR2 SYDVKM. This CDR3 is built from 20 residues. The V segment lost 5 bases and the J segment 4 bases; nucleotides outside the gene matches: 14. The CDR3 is CASSRQFGLAGGLGTGELFF. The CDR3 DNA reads TGTGCCAGCAGTCGACAATTCGGACTAGCGGGGGGGCTGGGCACCGGGGAGCTGTTTTTT.

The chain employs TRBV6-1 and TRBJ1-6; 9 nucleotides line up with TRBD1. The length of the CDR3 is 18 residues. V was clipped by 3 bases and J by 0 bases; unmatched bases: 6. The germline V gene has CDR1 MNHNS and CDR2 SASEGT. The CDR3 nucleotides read TGTGCCAGCAGTGAGGGACAGGGATTGTACTCCTATAATTCACCCCTCCACTTT. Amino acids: CASSEGQGLYSYNSPLHF.

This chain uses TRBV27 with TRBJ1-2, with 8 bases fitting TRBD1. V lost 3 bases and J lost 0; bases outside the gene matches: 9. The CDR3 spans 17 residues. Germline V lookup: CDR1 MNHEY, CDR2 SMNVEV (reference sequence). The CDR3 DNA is TGTGCCAGCAGTTTCAGTACAACAGGGGGTCCTAACTATGGCTACACCTTC. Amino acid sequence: CASSFSTTGGPNYGYTF.

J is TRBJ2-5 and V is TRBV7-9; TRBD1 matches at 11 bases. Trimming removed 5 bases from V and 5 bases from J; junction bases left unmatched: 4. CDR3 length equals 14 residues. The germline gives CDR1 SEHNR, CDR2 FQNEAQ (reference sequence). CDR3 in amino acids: CASSLGTGGETQYF. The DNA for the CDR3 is TGTGCCAGCAGCCTCGGGACAGGGGGGGAGACCCAGTACTTC.

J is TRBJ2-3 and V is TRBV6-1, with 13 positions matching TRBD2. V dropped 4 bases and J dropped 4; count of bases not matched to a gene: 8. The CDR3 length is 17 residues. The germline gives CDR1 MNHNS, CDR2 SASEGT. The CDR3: CASSAGWTSGRPDTQYF. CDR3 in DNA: TGTGCCAGCAGTGCCGGTTGGACTAGCGGGAGACCAGATACGCAGTATTTT.

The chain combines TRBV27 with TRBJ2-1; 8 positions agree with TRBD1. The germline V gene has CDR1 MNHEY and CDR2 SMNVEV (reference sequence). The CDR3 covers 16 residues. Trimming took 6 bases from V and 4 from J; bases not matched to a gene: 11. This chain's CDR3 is CASRQTPGGGYNEQFF. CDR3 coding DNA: TGTGCCAGCAGACAAACTCCAGGGGGCGGGTACAATGAGCAGTTCTTC.

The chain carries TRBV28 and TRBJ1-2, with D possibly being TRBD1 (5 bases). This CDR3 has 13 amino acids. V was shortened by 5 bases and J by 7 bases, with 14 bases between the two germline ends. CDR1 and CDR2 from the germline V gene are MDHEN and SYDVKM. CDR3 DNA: TGTGCCAGCAGTACAACGGGGGGGAGTGGCTACACCTTC. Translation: CASSTTGGSGYTF.

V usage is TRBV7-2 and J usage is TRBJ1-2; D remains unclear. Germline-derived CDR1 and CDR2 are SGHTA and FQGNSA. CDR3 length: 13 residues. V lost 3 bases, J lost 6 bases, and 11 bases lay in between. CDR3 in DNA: TGTGCCAGCAGCTTGCGGAACTTGGATGGCTACACCTTC. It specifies CASSLRNLDGYTF.

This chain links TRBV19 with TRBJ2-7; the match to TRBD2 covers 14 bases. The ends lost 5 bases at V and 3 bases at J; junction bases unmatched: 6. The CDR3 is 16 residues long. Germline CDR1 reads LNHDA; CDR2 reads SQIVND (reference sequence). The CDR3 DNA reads TGTGCCAGTAGTCCACGGACTAGCGGGGGGCTCTACGAGCAGTACTTC. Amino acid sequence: CASSPRTSGGLYEQYF. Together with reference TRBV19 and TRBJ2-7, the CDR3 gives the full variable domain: DGGITQSPKYLFRKEGQNVTLSCEQNLNHDAMYWYRQDPGQGLRLIYYSQIVNDFQKGDIAEGYSVSREKKESFPLTVTSAQKNPTAFYLCASSPRTSGGLYEQYFGPGTRLTVT.

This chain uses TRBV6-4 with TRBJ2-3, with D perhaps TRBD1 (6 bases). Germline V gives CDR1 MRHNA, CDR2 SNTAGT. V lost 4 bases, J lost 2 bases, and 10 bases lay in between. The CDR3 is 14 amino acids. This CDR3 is CASSGSGHTDTQYF. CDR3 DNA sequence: TGTGCCAGCAGTGGGTCGGGACACACAGATACGCAGTATTTT.

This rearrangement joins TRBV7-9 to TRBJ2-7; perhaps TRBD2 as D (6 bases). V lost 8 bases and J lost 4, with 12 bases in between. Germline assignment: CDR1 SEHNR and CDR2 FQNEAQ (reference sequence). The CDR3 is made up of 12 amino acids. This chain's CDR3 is CASGAGWYEQYF. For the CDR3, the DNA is TGTGCCAGCGGTGCGGGGTGGTACGAGCAGTACTTC. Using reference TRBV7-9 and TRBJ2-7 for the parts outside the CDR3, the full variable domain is DTGVSQNPRHKITKRGQNVTFRCDPISEHNRLYWYRQTLGQGPEFLTYFQNEAQLEKSRLLSDRFSAERPKGSFSTLEIQRTEQGDSAMYLCASGAGWYEQYFGPGTRLTVT.

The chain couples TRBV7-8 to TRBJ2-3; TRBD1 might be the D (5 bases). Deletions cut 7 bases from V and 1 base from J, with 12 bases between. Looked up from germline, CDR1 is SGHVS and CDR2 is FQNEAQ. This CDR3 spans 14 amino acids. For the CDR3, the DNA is TGTGCCAGCACTGGGCTCAGGGGCACAGATACGCAGTATTTT. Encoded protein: CASTGLRGTDTQYF.

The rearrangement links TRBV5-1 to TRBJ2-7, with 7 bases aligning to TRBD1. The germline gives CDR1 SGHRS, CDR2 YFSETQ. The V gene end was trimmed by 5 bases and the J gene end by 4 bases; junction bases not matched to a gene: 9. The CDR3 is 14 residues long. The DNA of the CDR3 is TGCGCCAGCAGGCCGGGACAGCTAATTTACGAGCAGTACTTC. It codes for CASRPGQLIYEQYF.

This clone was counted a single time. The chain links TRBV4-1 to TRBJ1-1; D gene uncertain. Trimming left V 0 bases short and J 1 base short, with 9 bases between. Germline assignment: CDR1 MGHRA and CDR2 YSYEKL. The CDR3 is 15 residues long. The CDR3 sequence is CASSQDEFGNTEAFF. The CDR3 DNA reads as TGCGCCAGCAGCCAAGATGAATTCGGGAACACTGAAGCTTTCTTT.

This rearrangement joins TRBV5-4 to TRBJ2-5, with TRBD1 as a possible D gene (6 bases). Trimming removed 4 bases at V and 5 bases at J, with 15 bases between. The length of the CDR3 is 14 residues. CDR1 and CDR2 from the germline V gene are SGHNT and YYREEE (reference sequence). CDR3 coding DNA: TGTGCCAGCAGCGAAGGGGGTAGTCAGGAGACCCAGTACTTC. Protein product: CASSEGGSQETQYF.

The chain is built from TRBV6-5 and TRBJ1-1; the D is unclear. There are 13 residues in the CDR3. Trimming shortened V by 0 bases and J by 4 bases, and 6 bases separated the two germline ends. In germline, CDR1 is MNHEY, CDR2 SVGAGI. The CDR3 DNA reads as TGTGCCAGCAGTTACTCGGGGAGCACTGAAGCTTTCTTT. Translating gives CASSYSGSTEAFF.

CDR3: CASSVSGHNQPQHF. The DNA of the CDR3 is TGTGCCAGCAGTGTTTCAGGCCACAATCAGCCCCAGCATTTT. The chain joins TRBV6-1 to TRBJ1-5; D uncertain. The CDR3 length is 14 residues. The V gene's germline CDR1 is MNHNS and CDR2 SASEGT. Trimming removed 4 bases from V and 3 bases from J, with 10 bases in between.

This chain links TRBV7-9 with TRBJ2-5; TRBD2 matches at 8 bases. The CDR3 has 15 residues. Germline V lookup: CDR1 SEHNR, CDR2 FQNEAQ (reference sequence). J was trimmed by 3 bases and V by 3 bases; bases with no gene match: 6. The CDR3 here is CASSLVGRAKETQYF. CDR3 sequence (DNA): TGTGCCAGCAGCTTGGTCGGGAGGGCCAAAGAGACCCAGTACTTC.

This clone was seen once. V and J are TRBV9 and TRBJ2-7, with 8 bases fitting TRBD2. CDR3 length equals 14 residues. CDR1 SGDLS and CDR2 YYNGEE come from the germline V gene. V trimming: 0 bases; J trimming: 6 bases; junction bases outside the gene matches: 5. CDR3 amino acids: CASSVEGTRGEQYF. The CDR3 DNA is TGTGCCAGCAGCGTAGAAGGGACTAGGGGCGAGCAGTACTTC.

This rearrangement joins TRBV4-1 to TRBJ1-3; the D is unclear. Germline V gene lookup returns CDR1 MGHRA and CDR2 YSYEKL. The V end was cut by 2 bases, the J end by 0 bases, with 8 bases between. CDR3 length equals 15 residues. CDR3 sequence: CASSQQLHSGNTIYF. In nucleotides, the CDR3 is TGCGCCAGCAGCCAACAACTGCACTCTGGAAACACCATATATTTT.

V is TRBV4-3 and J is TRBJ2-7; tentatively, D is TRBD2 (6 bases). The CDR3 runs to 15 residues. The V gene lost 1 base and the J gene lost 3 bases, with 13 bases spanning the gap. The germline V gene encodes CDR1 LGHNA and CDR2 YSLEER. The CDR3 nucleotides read TGCGCCAGCAGCCAAGGACATTTGGGACTCTACGAGCAGTACTTC. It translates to CASSQGHLGLYEQYF.

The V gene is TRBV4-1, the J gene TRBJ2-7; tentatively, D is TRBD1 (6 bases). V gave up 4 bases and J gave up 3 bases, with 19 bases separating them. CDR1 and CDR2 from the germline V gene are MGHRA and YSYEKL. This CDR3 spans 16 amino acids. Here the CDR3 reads CASSRTPWGPHYEQYF. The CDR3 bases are TGCGCCAGCAGCCGGACACCTTGGGGGCCCCACTACGAGCAGTACTTC.